This T cell receptor beta chain was recovered during a study of T cell responses to AZD1222 COVID-19 vaccine. Broader study findings: Only 5 to 7 AZD1222 recipients were seropositive at baseline.

About this clone itself: Its antigen is undetermined.

Produced via immunoSEQ multiplex PCR; TCRdb's table is partial and in-frame only. The repertoire holds 150,000 to 200,000 clones, with 92% as singletons. This clonotype originated in an adult in good health. This specimen was peripheral blood, taken on day 0 of AZD1222 vaccination.

The CDR3 DNA is TGTGCCAGCAGTTCACAGGGGTTGGGAAACACCATATATTTT. Its protein product is CASSSQGLGNTIYF. J is TRBJ1-3 and V is TRBV7-9; 7 bases are a match to TRBD1. This CDR3 comprises 14 residues. In germline, CDR1 is SEHNR, CDR2 FQNEAQ (reference sequence). V gave up 6 bases and J gave up 4 bases; unmatched junction bases: 6. The entire variable domain, with the rest obtained from reference TRBV7-9 and TRBJ1-3, is as follows: DTGVSQNPRHKITKRGQNVTFRCDPISEHNRLYWYRQTLGQGPEFLTYFQNEAQLEKSRLLSDRFSAERPKGSFSTLEIQRTEQGDSAMYLCASSSQGLGNTIYFGEGSWLTVV.